Below are 15 T cell receptor beta chains sequenced from a single sample in a study of cytomegalovirus exposure and HLA in healthy donors. The method was immunoSEQ multiplex PCR; TCRdb's version includes in-frame clones alone and lacks a portion of them. This sample has around 80,000 clones, with about 95% found just once. Input material: PBMCs. All receptors derive from a woman under 30 in good health and CMV-seronegative.

This chain connects TRBV5-6 to TRBJ2-5; 8 bases line up with TRBD2. CDR1 SGHDT and CDR2 YYEEEE come from the germline V gene. J was trimmed by 4 bases and V by 1 base; bases with no gene match: 18. CDR3 length: 19 amino acids. This CDR3 is CASSLIMRGVSPQRETQYF. In nucleotides, the CDR3 is TGTGCCAGCAGCTTGATTATGCGGGGGGTCTCCCCTCAACGAGAGACCCAGTACTTC.

This chain links TRBV6-1 with TRBJ1-6; TRBD1 aligns across 9 bases. The CDR3 contains 14 residues. Germline V gene lookup returns CDR1 MNHNS and CDR2 SASEGT. V shed 7 bases and J 10 bases; nucleotides not matched to a gene: 8. CDR3 coding DNA: TGTGCCAGCACCATACAGGGGGCAGAATCACCCCTCCACTTT. Protein sequence: CASTIQGAESPLHF.

The genes are TRBV11-2 and TRBJ2-2, with TRBD1 identical over 8 bases. J was trimmed by 7 bases and V by 1 base; bases with no gene match: 11. Germline V gives CDR1 SGHAT, CDR2 FQNNGV. The CDR3 is 17 residues long. Here the CDR3 DNA reads TGTGCCAGCAGCTTAGGGACAGGGTTTTGGGGTGACGGGGAGCTGTTTTTT. Encoded protein: CASSLGTGFWGDGELFF.

V gene TRBV28 combines with J gene TRBJ1-1; D remains unclear. Germline V gene lookup returns CDR1 MDHEN and CDR2 SYDVKM. Trimming removed 6 bases from V and 0 bases from J, with 8 bases in between. The length of the CDR3 is 13 residues. CDR3 protein: CASRPPVNTEAFF. Written as DNA, the CDR3 is TGTGCCAGCAGGCCCCCGGTGAACACTGAAGCTTTCTTT. Full variable domain (outside the CDR3, taken from reference TRBV28 and TRBJ1-1): DVKVTQSSRYLVKRTGEKVFLECVQDMDHENMFWYRQDPGLGLRLIYFSYDVKMKEKGDIPEGYSVSREKKERFSLILESASTNQTSMYLCASRPPVNTEAFFGQGTRLTVV.

This chain connects TRBV12-5 to TRBJ1-1; TRBD1 matches 7 bases. J gave up 5 bases and V 6 bases, and 12 bases lay outside the gene matches. Germline lookup yields CDR1 LGHNT and CDR2 FRNRAP. CDR3 length: 15 residues. The CDR3 spells CASGPPGQEETEAFF. The CDR3 bases are TGTGCTAGTGGACCTCCCGGACAGGAGGAAACTGAAGCTTTCTTT.

The chain combines TRBV28 with TRBJ2-7, with D perhaps matching TRBD1 (6 bases). Trimming took off 4 bases at V and 5 bases at J, with 21 bases between the two ends. CDR3 length: 16 residues. CDR1 is MDHEN, CDR2 SYDVKM, per germline. The CDR3 reads CASSSLANTRGHEQYF. DNA of the CDR3: TGTGCCAGCAGTTCTCTGGCTAATACCAGGGGCCACGAGCAGTACTTC.

The chain links TRBV28 to TRBJ2-3; D is perhaps TRBD2 (6 bases). Germline loops: CDR1 MDHEN, CDR2 SYDVKM. This CDR3 contains 17 residues. V lost 6 bases, J lost 2 bases, and 21 bases lay in between. CDR3 protein: CASSSPPQRVHTDTQYF. The CDR3 DNA reads as TGTGCCAGCAGCTCCCCCCCCCAGCGGGTACACACAGATACGCAGTATTTT.

The rearrangement uses TRBV7-2 and TRBJ2-5; D gene ambiguous. Trimming took 1 base from V and 2 from J, leaving 11 bases between them. The V gene's germline CDR1 is SGHTA and CDR2 FQGNSA. The CDR3 extends over 15 amino acids. The CDR3 DNA follows: TGTGCCAGCAGCTTAGATCGACTGGCACAAGAGACCCAGTACTTC. Translating gives CASSLDRLAQETQYF. The full variable domain, with the rest looked up from reference TRBV7-2 and TRBJ2-5, is GAGVSQSPSNKVTEKGKDVELRCDPISGHTALYWYRQSLGQGLEFLIYFQGNSAPDKSGLPSDRFSAERTGGSVSTLTIQRTQQEDSAVYLCASSLDRLAQETQYFGPGTRLLVL.

The chain recombines TRBV19 with TRBJ2-4; TRBD2 agrees at 11 bases. Germline V gene sequence: CDR1 LNHDA, CDR2 SQIVND (reference sequence). V lost 4 bases and J lost 0; bases outside the gene matches: 8. The CDR3 has 18 residues. The CDR3, as DNA: TGTGCCAGTAGTAGGACTAGCGGGCCCGGCCTAGCCAAAAACATTCAGTACTTC. Residues: CASSRTSGPGLAKNIQYF.

The chain uses TRBV28 and TRBJ1-5, with 9 bases aligning to TRBD1. With V trimmed by 8 bases and J by 2 bases, 13 bases remained unmatched. Germline values: CDR1 MDHEN, CDR2 SYDVKM. This CDR3 region has 17 residues. CDR3 bases: TGTGCCAGCTCCAACGCCGGGACAGGGATTCGCAATCAGCCCCAGCATTTT. Its translation: CASSNAGTGIRNQPQHF.

This rearrangement joins TRBV19 to TRBJ1-5, with a possible D match to TRBD1 (6 bases). The germline V and J ends were trimmed by 7 bases and 7 bases, with 26 bases remaining between them. The CDR3 has 17 amino acids. Germline V gives CDR1 LNHDA, CDR2 SQIVND (reference sequence). Here the CDR3 DNA reads TGTGCCAGTACTCCCCGGGCGAGTAGAAGTACAGGGCAGCCCCAGCATTTT. It yields the protein CASTPRASRSTGQPQHF.

V and J are TRBV4-1 and TRBJ1-3; maybe TRBD1 (5 bases). The length of the CDR3 is 17 residues. Germline CDR1 reads MGHRA; CDR2 reads YSYEKL. V was shortened by 4 bases and J by 2 bases, with 18 bases between the two germline ends. The CDR3 protein is CASSLRATRGAGNTIYF. The DNA for the CDR3 is TGCGCCAGCAGCCTTCGGGCCACCCGGGGGGCTGGAAACACCATATATTTT.

The chain is built from TRBV27 and TRBJ2-2, with D possibly being TRBD2 (5 bases). The V end was cut by 8 bases, the J end by 3 bases, with 10 bases between. The germline gives CDR1 MNHEY, CDR2 SMNVEV (reference sequence). The CDR3 is 13 residues long. CDR3 amino acids: CASPNGDTGELFF. The CDR3 nucleotides read TGTGCCAGCCCCAACGGGGACACCGGGGAGCTGTTTTTT.

The V gene is TRBV23-1, the J gene TRBJ1-1; no definite D call. TRBV23-1 carries the ORF label, with uncertain function. V shed 8 bases and J shed 3 bases, with 22 bases lying between them. This CDR3 spans 16 amino acids. The CDR3 coding sequence is TGCGCCAGCCGATCCCTACATTTCGGGGAGGACACTGAAGCTTTCTTT. Translation: CASRSLHFGEDTEAFF.

This clone was detected only once. The V call is TRBV4-3, the J call TRBJ2-3, with 9 bases aligning to TRBD2. Germline assignment: CDR1 LGHNA and CDR2 YSLEER. The CDR3 runs 16 residues. The J segment lost 3 bases and the V segment lost 0 bases, leaving 4 bases of the junction unmatched. The CDR3 sequence: CASSQDLAGGTDTQYF. CDR3 in DNA: TGCGCCAGCAGCCAAGATCTTGCGGGGGGGACAGATACGCAGTATTTT.